The clone carrying this T cell receptor beta chain was detected only a few times. The antigen is not known. The entry originates in a study of post-analysis software for immune sequencing data. Study overall: Multiple sclerosis in the patients followed relapsing-remitting, secondary progressive and progressive-relapsing courses. General study findings and limits: Strong same-batch co-clustering of samples appeared with F measure clustering. Elevated frequency relative to controls characterized four or five TRBV segments in patients, TRBV5-6, TRBV5-1 and TRBV20-1 among them.

The library was made from cDNA and included unique molecular identifiers. Once 1 to 10 million T cells were used, about 510,000 cDNA molecules resulted. Using its own MiXCR run on the PCR reads, TCRdb lists one record per CDR3 protein. The repertoire has roughly 800,000 distinct CDR3 sequences, just over 45% of them found once; the top ten carry 4.9%. The CDR3 runs to 15 residues. V was cut by 5 bases and J by 0 bases, with 10 bases left in between. Germline values: CDR1 MDHEN, CDR2 SYDVKM. The chain couples TRBV28 to TRBJ1-4, with D unclear. What was sequenced was blood. The receptor's source is a girl aged 5 to 17 with multiple sclerosis. The CDR3 bases are TGTGCCAGCAGTGTGGAGTATGCAACTAATGAAAAACTGTTTTTT. It yields the protein CASSVEYATNEKLFF. The full variable domain, in which reference TRBV28 and TRBJ1-4 provide the parts outside the CDR3, is DVKVTQSSRYLVKRTGEKVFLECVQDMDHENMFWYRQDPGLGLRLIYFSYDVKMKEKGDIPEGYSVSREKKERFSLILESASTNQTSMYLCASSVEYATNEKLFFGSGTQLSVL.